What follows are 19 T cell receptor beta chains derived from one specimen sequenced in a study of T cells in Graves' hyperthyroidism and ophthalmopathy. RNA transcripts yielded amplified TCR beta CDR3 regions. The HTBI primer set drove a first-round RT-PCR of the TCR CDR3. MiXCR, run by TCRdb on the multiplex PCR reads, gives a single entry per CDR3 protein. The sample includes about 660,000 distinct CDR3 sequences, 40% to 55% seen only once; the top ten take less than 9%. Sequencing was done on a sample of peripheral blood or thyroid tissue (not recorded which). The source is an adult man with Graves' disease, either hyperthyroidism or ophthalmopathy (not recorded which).

J is TRBJ1-5 and V is TRBV20-1, with D perhaps TRBD1 (6 bases). The V gene lost 4 bases and the J gene lost 7 bases, with 17 bases spanning the gap. CDR3 length: 14 residues. The germline gives CDR1 DFQATT, CDR2 SNEGSKA (reference sequence). This chain's CDR3 is CSATFGQWRQPQHF. CDR3 nucleotides: TGCAGTGCTACTTTCGGACAGTGGCGGCAGCCCCAGCATTTT.

This clonotype was recorded many times. The genes are TRBV29-1 and TRBJ1-2; D is possibly TRBD1 (6 bases). Germline lookup yields CDR1 SQVTM and CDR2 ANQGSEA. V lost 2 bases to trimming and J lost 5 bases, with 15 bases between them. The CDR3 contains 14 residues. The CDR3: CSVESRGFWYGYTF. In nucleotides, the CDR3 is TGCAGCGTTGAAAGTAGGGGGTTTTGGTATGGCTACACCTTC.

The chain joins TRBV7-8 to TRBJ1-6; D uncertain. The V end was cut by 0 bases, the J end by 8 bases, with 11 bases between. Germline loops: CDR1 SGHVS, CDR2 FQNEAQ. There are 15 residues in the CDR3. CDR3 sequence reads: CASSLAPTHDSPLHF. CDR3 in DNA: TGTGCCAGCAGCTTAGCGCCTACCCATGATTCACCCCTCCACTTT.

This chain joins TRBV2 and TRBJ2-5; 9 positions match TRBD1. Germline V gene data show CDR1 as SNHLY and CDR2 as FYNNEI. The CDR3 sequence is 13 residues long. Trimming removed 7 bases from V and 5 bases from J; junction bases left unmatched: 5. This chain's CDR3 is CASIEDRGETQYF. The DNA of the CDR3 is TGTGCCAGCATAGAGGACAGGGGTGAGACCCAGTACTTC. The whole variable domain, filled in from reference TRBV2 and TRBJ2-5, reads EPEVTQTPSHQVTQMGQEVILRCVPISNHLYFYWYRQILGQKVEFLVSFYNNEISEKSEIFDDQFSVERPDGSNFTLKIRSTKLEDSAMYFCASIEDRGETQYFGPGTRLLVL.

This chain connects TRBV2 to TRBJ2-7; TRBD1 aligns across 10 bases. Germline V CDR1 and CDR2: SNHLY, FYNNEI. The ends lost 6 bases at V and 3 bases at J; junction bases unmatched: 8. CDR3 size: 15 residues. CDR3 DNA: TGTGCCAGCAGCTCAATTCGGACAGGGGGCTACGAGCAGTACTTC. It codes for CASSSIRTGGYEQYF. Full variable domain (rest looked up from reference TRBV2 and TRBJ2-7): EPEVTQTPSHQVTQMGQEVILRCVPISNHLYFYWYRQILGQKVEFLVSFYNNEISEKSEIFDDQFSVERPDGSNFTLKIRSTKLEDSAMYFCASSSIRTGGYEQYFGPGTRLTVT.

This clonotype was recorded only once. This chain connects TRBV7-2 to TRBJ1-3; D remains unclear. Germline CDR1 reads SGHTA; CDR2 reads FQGNSA. This CDR3 is built from 14 residues. V was pared by 5 bases and J by 2 bases, with 10 bases between. The CDR3 coding sequence is TGTGCCAGCAGCAGACGGAATGCTGGAAACACCATATATTTT. This codes for CASSRRNAGNTIYF.

On this clonotype itself: One end of the junction fails to match germline, which may point to a read error. CDR3: CASSEGQGDRNTIYF. In DNA, the CDR3 is TGCGCCAGCAGCGAGGGACAGGGTGATCGAAACACCATATATTTT. The rearrangement uses TRBV12-3 or TRBV12-4 and TRBJ1-3; 9 bases align to TRBD1. The CDR3 loop spans 15 amino acids.

This clonotype has a handful of counts. The chain has TRBV2 and TRBJ1-4; D is perhaps TRBD1 (6 bases). The germline V and J ends were trimmed by 3 bases and 5 bases, with 10 bases remaining between them. Germline V gene sequence: CDR1 SNHLY, CDR2 FYNNEI. This CDR3 has 14 amino acids. The CDR3 region is CASSDGGRNEKLFF. CDR3 DNA sequence: TGTGCCAGCAGTGACGGGGGGCGAAATGAAAAACTGTTTTTT.

The chain joins TRBV5-1 to TRBJ1-4; maybe TRBD1 (5 bases). The CDR3 loop spans 16 amino acids. V shed 0 bases and J shed 7 bases, with 16 bases lying between them. Germline V gene sequence: CDR1 SGHRS, CDR2 YFSETQ. CDR3 DNA sequence: TGCGCCAGCAGCTTGGTTGGGACGGGAGGAGGTGAAAAACTGTTTTTT. The encoded protein is CASSLVGTGGGEKLFF.

This chain connects TRBV2 to TRBJ2-7; D ambiguous. The length of the CDR3 is 14 residues. The germline gives CDR1 SNHLY, CDR2 FYNNEI. The CDR3 here is CASGLVGDSYEQYF. DNA of the CDR3: TGTGCTAGTGGTTTGGTTGGGGACTCCTACGAGCAGTACTTC.

This clonotype was seen repeatedly, ten times or more. This sequence joins TRBV3-1 and TRBJ1-1, with no clear D. Trimming removed 1 base at V and 6 bases at J, with 9 bases between. The CDR3 is 13 residues long. Per germline, CDR1 LGHDT and CDR2 YNNKEL (reference sequence). CDR3 amino acids: CASSQGSQAEAFF. CDR3 coding DNA: TGTGCCAGCAGCCAAGGATCGCAGGCTGAAGCTTTCTTT.

The CDR3 DNA sequence: TGTGCCAGCAGTGAATGGGGTCGTGATGAAAAACTGTTTTTT. It yields the protein CASSEWGRDEKLFF. This chain links TRBV2 with TRBJ1-4, with D hard to call. The V and J ends lost 2 bases and 6 bases respectively, with 10 bases between them. CDR1 and CDR2 (germline): SNHLY, FYNNEI. This CDR3 is built from 14 residues.

At least ten counts were recorded for this clonotype. This sequence joins TRBV10-2 and TRBJ1-2, with 9 bases matching TRBD1. Trimming took 2 bases from V and 8 from J; bases not matched to a gene: 6. The length of the CDR3 is 14 residues. Germline V gene data show CDR1 as WSHSY and CDR2 as SAAADI. The CDR3 DNA reads as TGCGCCAGCAGTGAGAGCGTTGGACAGGGGGGCTACACCTTC. Its protein is CASSESVGQGGYTF.

The chain joins TRBV11-2 to TRBJ2-5, with 15 bases fitting TRBD2. The V gene end was trimmed by 11 bases and the J gene end by 6 bases; junction bases not matched to a gene: 10. In germline, CDR1 is SGHAT, CDR2 FQNNGV. This CDR3 is 15 amino acids long. The CDR3, as DNA: TGTGCCGGAGACGCTGGACTAGCGGGAGGGAAGACCCAGTACTTC. Translated, it gives CAGDAGLAGGKTQYF.

Only a few counts were recorded for this clonotype. This chain connects TRBV12-3 or TRBV12-4 to TRBJ1-2; D unresolved. The CDR3 is 12 amino acids. Trimming cost V 11 bases and J 4 bases, with 14 bases left between them. As DNA, the CDR3 is TGTGCCGCACGATCACGGTCCTATGGCTACACCTTC. Its protein is CAARSRSYGYTF.

The genes are TRBV7-9 and TRBJ1-5; weak D call: TRBD1 (5 bases). Looked up from germline, CDR1 is SEHNR and CDR2 is FQNEAQ (reference sequence). The CDR3 extends over 14 amino acids. V lost 6 bases to trimming and J lost 5 bases, with 14 bases between them. CDR3 sequence: CASSFFGGDQPQHF. The CDR3 coding sequence is TGTGCCAGCAGTTTTTTCGGGGGAGATCAGCCCCAGCATTTT.

The rearrangement uses TRBV7-2 and TRBJ2-6; possible D gene TRBD2, 6 bases. CDR1 and CDR2 from the germline V gene are SGHTA and FQGNSA. The CDR3 runs to 16 residues. Trimming removed 5 bases at V and 4 bases at J, with 15 bases between. The CDR3 DNA is TGTGCCAGCAGCAAGGGTTGGCTAGCGGGGGCCAACGTCCTGACTTTC. Translating gives CASSKGWLAGANVLTF.

This clonotype was found once. The CDR3 DNA follows: TGTGCCAGCAGTTTGGGACAGGGTATCAACGAGCAGTACTTC. This sequence encodes CASSLGQGINEQYF. The chain combines TRBV12-3 or TRBV12-4 with TRBJ2-7, with TRBD1 identical over 9 bases. The CDR3 is 14 residues long. The V segment lost 3 bases and the J segment 5 bases; nucleotides outside the gene matches: 5.

A remark on this clonotype: A read error may produce the germline difference seen at one junction end. The rearrangement joins TRBV6-9 to TRBJ2-7, with 9 bases fitting TRBD1. The CDR3 spans 15 residues. Germline CDR1 MNHGY, CDR2 SVAAGI. Written as DNA, the CDR3 is TGTGCCGGCAGGACCAATGGACAGGGGACGGACGAGCAGTACTTC. This codes for CAGRTNGQGTDEQYF.